The 7 T cell receptor beta chains given below trace back to one sample, sequenced in a study of post-analysis software for immune sequencing data. Study results and caveats: In patients, about five TRBV segments were more frequent than in controls, with TRBV5-6, TRBV5-1 and TRBV20-1 among them.

Researchers reported that TCR beta cDNA libraries carried unique molecular identifiers. TCRdb redid the calling of the PCR reads with MiXCR, one entry per CDR3 protein. The sample contains approximately 770,000 distinct CDR3 sequences, around 46% of which appear only once. No antigen has been assigned to these receptors. The sample taken for sequencing was blood. The receptors derive from a girl between 10 and 17 years old with multiple sclerosis.

J is TRBJ2-7 and V is TRBV20-1, with 9 bases fitting TRBD1. Germline trimming cut 5 bases from V and 4 bases from J; bases unmatched to any gene: 15. This CDR3 is 16 amino acids long. The V gene's germline CDR1 is DFQATT and CDR2 SNEGSKA (reference sequence). The CDR3 loop is CSALEVGQGRGYEQYF. Written as DNA, the CDR3 is TGCAGTGCTCTAGAGGTGGGACAGGGAAGAGGATACGAGCAGTACTTC.

The CDR3 nucleotides are TGTGCCAGCAGCTGCCACAGGAGGGGGGCTGAAGCTTTCTTT. Its protein product is CASSCHRRGAEAFF. The chain links TRBV7-2 to TRBJ1-1; a weak D match, TRBD1 (6 bases). V shed 4 bases and J shed 6 bases, with 15 bases lying between them. Germline V gene lookup returns CDR1 SGHTA and CDR2 FQGNSA. CDR3 length equals 14 residues. Supplemented by reference TRBV7-2 and TRBJ1-1, the full variable domain reads GAGVSQSPSNKVTEKGKDVELRCDPISGHTALYWYRQSLGQGLEFLIYFQGNSAPDKSGLPSDRFSAERTGGSVSTLTIQRTQQEDSAVYLCASSCHRRGAEAFFGQGTRLTVV.

The chain combines TRBV5-1 with TRBJ2-7; D possibly corresponds to TRBD1 (6 bases). Germline loops: CDR1 SGHRS, CDR2 YFSETQ. This CDR3 comprises 14 residues. Trimming left V 5 bases short and J 0 bases short, with 12 bases between. The chain's CDR3 is CASRRDTASYEQYF. CDR3 in DNA: TGCGCCAGCAGGAGGGACACCGCCTCCTACGAGCAGTACTTC.

In its sample, this clonotype was seen a few times. The V gene is TRBV6-1, the J gene TRBJ2-6; 9 nucleotides line up with TRBD1. Germline V lookup: CDR1 MNHNS, CDR2 SASEGT. V shed 7 bases, J shed 7 bases, and the junction held 17 bases outside the gene matches. The CDR3 contains 18 residues. The CDR3 sequence: CASNLLWGQGIIANVLTF. The DNA of the CDR3 is TGTGCCAGCAACCTACTATGGGGACAGGGAATTATCGCCAACGTCCTGACTTTC.

J is TRBJ2-7 and V is TRBV7-2; perhaps TRBD1 as D (5 bases). The germline V gene encodes CDR1 SGHTA and CDR2 FQGNSA. The CDR3 has 15 amino acids. The V end lost 0 bases, the J end lost 8 bases, and 17 bases lay between the germline ends. CDR3 DNA: TGTGCCAGCAGCTTAGCGGGCAGGGTCTTACACAAGCAGTACTTC. Protein sequence: CASSLAGRVLHKQYF.

The V gene is TRBV15, the J gene TRBJ2-1; 7 nucleotides line up with TRBD2. The CDR3 covers 14 residues. V gave up 3 bases and J gave up 4 bases; unmatched junction bases: 3. From germline, CDR1 is LNHNV and CDR2 YYDKDF (reference sequence). The CDR3 coding sequence is TGTGCCACCAGCAGTGGGGGGGATTACAATGAGCAGTTCTTC. It is translated as CATSSGGDYNEQFF.

V gene TRBV4-3 combines with J gene TRBJ2-1; 11 bases align to TRBD2. V lost 1 base to trimming and J lost 2 bases; unmatched junction nucleotides: 16. Looked up from germline, CDR1 is LGHNA and CDR2 is YSLEER. This CDR3 has 21 amino acids. DNA for the CDR3: TGCGCCAGCAGCCAAGCAAATTCCCCACTTCTAGCGGGAGGTACCTACAATGAGCAGTTCTTC. Amino acid sequence: CASSQANSPLLAGGTYNEQFF.